Following are 16 T cell receptor beta chains from one sample sequenced in a study of blood T cell repertoires in COVID-19. The table came from immunoSEQ multiplex PCR; TCRdb's copy has only in-frame clones and leaves some out. In the table there are 100,000 or so clones, around 80% of which are singletons. Sequenced: peripheral blood. The receptor source for this set is a human donor in a cohort sampled during active COVID-19.

The rearrangement links TRBV5-6 to TRBJ2-1; possibly TRBD1 for D (6 bases). Trimming took 4 bases from V and 4 from J, leaving 15 bases between them. This CDR3 has 15 amino acids. Germline CDR1 SGHDT, CDR2 YYEEEE. The CDR3 protein is CASSGVDRTYNEQFF. CDR3 DNA sequence: TGTGCCAGCAGCGGGGTTGACAGGACATACAATGAGCAGTTCTTC. The full variable domain, in which reference TRBV5-6 and TRBJ2-1 provide the parts outside the CDR3, is DAGVTQSPTHLIKTRGQQVTLRCSPKSGHDTVSWYQQALGQGPQFIFQYYEEEERQRGNFPDRFSGHQFPNYSSELNVNALLLGDSALYLCASSGVDRTYNEQFFGPGTRLTVL.

V gene TRBV9 combines with J gene TRBJ2-3, with TRBD1 matching 7 bases. The CDR3 length is 15 residues. Per germline, CDR1 SGDLS and CDR2 YYNGEE. Trimming took 0 bases from V and 1 from J; bases not matched to a gene: 2. The CDR3 sequence: CASSVEGGRTDTQYF. The CDR3 nucleotides read TGTGCCAGCAGCGTAGAAGGGGGCCGCACAGATACGCAGTATTTT.

The chain is built from TRBV6-2 or TRBV6-3 and TRBJ1-6; D is ambiguous. Trimming took off 5 bases at V and 6 bases at J, with 5 bases between the two ends. Germline lookup yields CDR1 MNHEY and CDR2 SVGEGT. The CDR3 loop spans 12 amino acids. This CDR3 is CASSPGNSPLHF. The CDR3 DNA reads as TGTGCCAGCAGTCCGGGTAATTCACCCCTCCACTTT.

The chain employs TRBV4-2 and TRBJ1-1, with D possibly TRBD1 on 6 matching bases. Germline V gives CDR1 LGHNA, CDR2 YNFKEQ. The V and J ends lost 0 bases and 4 bases respectively, with 9 bases between them. The CDR3 runs to 14 residues. The CDR3 region is CASSQESRGTEAFF. CDR3 in DNA: TGTGCCAGCAGCCAAGAGAGCAGGGGCACTGAAGCTTTCTTT.

Here the CDR3 reads CASSQPYYEQYF. CDR3 nucleotide sequence: TGTGCCAGCAGTCAACCCTACTACGAGCAGTACTTC. The V gene is TRBV28, the J gene TRBJ2-7; D is unresolved. Between the trimmed V and J ends, which lost 5 bases and 3 bases, there was a span of 8 bases. The germline V gene encodes CDR1 MDHEN and CDR2 SYDVKM. This CDR3 spans 12 amino acids.

V is TRBV7-9 and J is TRBJ1-2; 7 nucleotides align to TRBD1. Per the germline V gene, CDR1 is SEHNR and CDR2 is FQNEAQ (reference sequence). CDR3 length: 13 amino acids. V lost 2 bases and J lost 6; bases outside the gene matches: 3. This CDR3 reads CASSLNRGHGYTF. CDR3 coding DNA: TGTGCCAGCAGCTTAAACAGGGGCCATGGCTACACCTTC. Together with reference TRBV7-9 and TRBJ1-2, the CDR3 gives the full variable domain: DTGVSQNPRHKITKRGQNVTFRCDPISEHNRLYWYRQTLGQGPEFLTYFQNEAQLEKSRLLSDRFSAERPKGSFSTLEIQRTEQGDSAMYLCASSLNRGHGYTFGSGTRLTVV.

The chain has TRBV30 and TRBJ2-3, with 8 positions matching TRBD1. V lost 3 bases and J lost 5; bases outside the gene matches: 4. CDR1 and CDR2 (germline): GTSNPN, SVGIG (reference sequence). The CDR3 covers 13 residues. The CDR3 spells CAWRADREDTQYF. CDR3 in DNA: TGTGCCTGGAGGGCGGACAGGGAAGATACGCAGTATTTT.

The J gene is TRBJ1-4, the V gene TRBV15; D unclear. The length of the CDR3 is 16 residues. V lost 3 bases to trimming and J lost 8 bases, with 19 bases between them. CDR1 is LNHNV and CDR2 is YYDKDF in the germline V gene (reference sequence). The CDR3 DNA sequence: TGTGCCACCAGCAGGGGAGACGGTGGACGGGCAGAAAAACTGTTTTTT. It encodes CATSRGDGGRAEKLFF.

The chain combines TRBV5-1 with TRBJ2-7; 11 nucleotides match TRBD2. With V trimmed by 5 bases and J by 6 bases, 13 bases remained unmatched. The CDR3 spans 16 residues. Germline CDR1 and CDR2: SGHRS and YFSETQ. The CDR3 loop is CASSVAGGPPAVEQYF. CDR3 DNA: TGCGCCAGCAGTGTAGCGGGAGGGCCCCCGGCGGTCGAGCAGTACTTC.

This clone was seen only a few times. The CDR3 region is CASTDSSGNTIYF. The DNA for the CDR3 is TGTGCCAGCACGGACAGCTCTGGAAACACCATATATTTT. The J gene is TRBJ1-3, the V gene TRBV27; a possible D gene is TRBD1 (6 bases). Trimming pared 7 bases from V and 0 bases from J, leaving 7 bases between. The CDR3 spans 13 residues. Germline CDR1 is MNHEY and CDR2 is SMNVEV (reference sequence).

The rearrangement links TRBV5-1 to TRBJ1-2; a weak D match, TRBD1 (6 bases). V was pared by 4 bases and J by 4 bases, with 11 bases between. Looked up from germline, CDR1 is SGHRS and CDR2 is YFSETQ. CDR3 length: 13 amino acids. This CDR3 reads CASSIAGAYGYTF. CDR3 bases: TGCGCCAGCAGCATTGCAGGGGCCTATGGCTACACCTTC.

J is TRBJ2-3 and V is TRBV7-3, with TRBD2 matching over 9 bases. The CDR3 is 17 residues long. V lost 5 bases, J lost 2 bases, and 11 bases stayed unmatched. The V gene's germline CDR1 is SGHTA and CDR2 FQGTGA. The CDR3 coding sequence is TGTGCCAGCAGCCCAAACATTCTAGCGGGGCACACAGATACGCAGTATTTT. Protein product: CASSPNILAGHTDTQYF.

This clone showed up just once. The chain uses TRBV5-8 and TRBJ2-7, with 9 bases that match TRBD2. This CDR3 has 15 residues. Losses at the gene ends were 1 base for V and 2 bases for J; bases not matched to a gene: 4. From germline, CDR1 is SGHTS and CDR2 YDEGEE. The CDR3 nucleotides are TGTGCCAGCAGCTTGAAGCGGGGGGAACCCTACGAGCAGTACTTC. Its protein is CASSLKRGEPYEQYF.

The chain has TRBV11-2 and TRBJ2-2; D unclear. V gave up 2 bases and J gave up 1 base, with 8 bases separating them. The V gene's germline CDR1 is SGHAT and CDR2 FQNNGV. CDR3 length equals 15 residues. The chain's CDR3 is CASSLRHLNTGELFF. As DNA, the CDR3 is TGTGCCAGCAGCTTAAGACACCTGAACACCGGGGAGCTGTTTTTT.

V usage is TRBV7-9 and J usage is TRBJ1-1, with a weak D call TRBD1 (5 bases). V lost 4 bases and J lost 4, with 16 bases in between. Germline V CDR1 and CDR2: SEHNR, FQNEAQ (reference sequence). This CDR3 has 15 residues. The CDR3 DNA follows: TGTGCCAGCAGCTCCCGACAGACTTATACCACTGAAGCTTTCTTT. Amino acid sequence: CASSSRQTYTTEAFF.

This chain connects TRBV11-2 to TRBJ1-4; the D gene is possibly TRBD1 (5 bases). With 5 bases removed from V and 5 bases from J, the gap between germline ends came to 18 bases. Germline values: CDR1 SGHAT, CDR2 FQNNGV. CDR3 length: 16 amino acids. The CDR3 bases are TGTGCCAGCAGCCAGAAACGGGCACAGGAGAATGAAAAACTGTTTTTT. Amino acid sequence: CASSQKRAQENEKLFF.